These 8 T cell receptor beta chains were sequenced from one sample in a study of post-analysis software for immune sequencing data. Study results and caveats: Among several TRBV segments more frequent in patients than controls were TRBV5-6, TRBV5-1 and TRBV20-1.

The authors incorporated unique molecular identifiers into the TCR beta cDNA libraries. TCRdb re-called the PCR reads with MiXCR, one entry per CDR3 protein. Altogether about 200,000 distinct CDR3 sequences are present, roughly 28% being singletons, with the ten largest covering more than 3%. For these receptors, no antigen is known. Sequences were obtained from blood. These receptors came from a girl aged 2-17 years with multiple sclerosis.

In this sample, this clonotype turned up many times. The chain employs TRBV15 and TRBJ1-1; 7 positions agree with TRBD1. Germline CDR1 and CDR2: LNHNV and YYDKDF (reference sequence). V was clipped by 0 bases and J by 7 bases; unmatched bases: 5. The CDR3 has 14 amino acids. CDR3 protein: CATSREQGTVEAFF. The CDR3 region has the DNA TGTGCCACCAGCAGAGAACAAGGGACAGTTGAAGCTTTCTTT.

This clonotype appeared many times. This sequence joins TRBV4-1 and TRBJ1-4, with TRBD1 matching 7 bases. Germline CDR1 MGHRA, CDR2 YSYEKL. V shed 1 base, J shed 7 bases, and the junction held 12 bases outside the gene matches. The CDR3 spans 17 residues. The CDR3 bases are TGCGCCAGCAGCCAAGTCGGGGTAGGGGGCGTCGGTGAAAAACTGTTTTTT. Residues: CASSQVGVGGVGEKLFF.

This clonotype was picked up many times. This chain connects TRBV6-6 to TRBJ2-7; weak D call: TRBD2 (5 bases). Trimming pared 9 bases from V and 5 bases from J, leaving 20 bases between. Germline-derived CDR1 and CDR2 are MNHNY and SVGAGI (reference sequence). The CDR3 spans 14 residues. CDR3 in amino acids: CASSAGLAVDEQYF. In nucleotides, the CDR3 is TGTGCCAGTAGCGCCGGGTTGGCAGTCGACGAGCAGTACTTC.

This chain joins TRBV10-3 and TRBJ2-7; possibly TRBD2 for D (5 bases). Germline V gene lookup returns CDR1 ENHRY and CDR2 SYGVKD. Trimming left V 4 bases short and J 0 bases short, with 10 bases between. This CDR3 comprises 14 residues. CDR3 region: CAISGGMSSYEQYF. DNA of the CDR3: TGTGCCATCAGTGGAGGGATGAGCTCCTACGAGCAGTACTTC.

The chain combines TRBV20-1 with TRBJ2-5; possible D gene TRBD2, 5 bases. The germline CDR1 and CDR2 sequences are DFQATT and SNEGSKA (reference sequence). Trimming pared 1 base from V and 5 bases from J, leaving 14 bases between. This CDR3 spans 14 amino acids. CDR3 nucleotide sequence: TGCAGTGCTAGAGGGACTGCCCCCCGGGAGACCCAGTACTTC. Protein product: CSARGTAPRETQYF.

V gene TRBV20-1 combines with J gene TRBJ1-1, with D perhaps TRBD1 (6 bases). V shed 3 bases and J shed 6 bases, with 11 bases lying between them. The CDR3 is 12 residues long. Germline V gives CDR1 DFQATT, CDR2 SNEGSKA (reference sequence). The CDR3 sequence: CSASGGTPEAFF. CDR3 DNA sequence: TGCAGTGCTAGTGGGGGGACACCTGAAGCTTTCTTT.

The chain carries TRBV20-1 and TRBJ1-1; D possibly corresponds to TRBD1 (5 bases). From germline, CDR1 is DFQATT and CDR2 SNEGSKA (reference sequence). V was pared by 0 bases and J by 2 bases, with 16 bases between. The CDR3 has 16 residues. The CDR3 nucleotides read TGCAGTGCTAGAGAGCCGGGGTCGACAGATAACACTGAAGCTTTCTTT. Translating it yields CSAREPGSTDNTEAFF.

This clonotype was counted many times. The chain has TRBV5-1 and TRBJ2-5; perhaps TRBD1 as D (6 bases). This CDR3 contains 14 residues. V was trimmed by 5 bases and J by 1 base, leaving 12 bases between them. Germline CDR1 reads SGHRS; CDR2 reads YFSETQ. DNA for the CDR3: TGCGCCAGCAGACTAGGACAGATCCAAGAGACCCAGTACTTC. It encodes CASRLGQIQETQYF. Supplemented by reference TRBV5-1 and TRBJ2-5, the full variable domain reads KAGVTQTPRYLIKTRGQQVTLSCSPISGHRSVSWYQQTPGQGLQFLFEYFSETQRNKGNFPGRFSGRQFSNSRSEMNVSTLELGDSALYLCASRLGQIQETQYFGPGTRLLVL.